These 23 T cell receptor beta chains came from one sample sequenced in a study of blood T cell repertoires in COVID-19. The method was immunoSEQ multiplex PCR; TCRdb's version includes in-frame clones alone and lacks a portion of them. The table has around 100,000 clones, approximately 86% seen once. The specimen sequenced was peripheral blood. The source is a human donor in a cohort sampled during active COVID-19.

The chain is built from TRBV28 and TRBJ2-7; D might be TRBD2 (6 bases). This CDR3 comprises 12 residues. Trimming took 9 bases from V and 4 from J, leaving 13 bases between them. From germline, CDR1 is MDHEN and CDR2 SYDVKM. CDR3: CASCLEGYEQYF. The DNA for the CDR3 is TGTGCCAGTTGTTTGGAGGGGTACGAGCAGTACTTC.

The rearrangement uses TRBV19 and TRBJ2-1; maybe TRBD1 (6 bases). V gave up 5 bases and J gave up 0 bases, with 11 bases separating them. The germline V gene has CDR1 LNHDA and CDR2 SQIVND (reference sequence). The CDR3 extends over 15 amino acids. CDR3 amino acids: CASSEGGVSYNEQFF. Here the CDR3 DNA reads TGTGCCAGTAGTGAAGGGGGAGTCTCCTACAATGAGCAGTTCTTC. Full variable domain (remainder filled in from reference TRBV19 and TRBJ2-1): DGGITQSPKYLFRKEGQNVTLSCEQNLNHDAMYWYRQDPGQGLRLIYYSQIVNDFQKGDIAEGYSVSREKKESFPLTVTSAQKNPTAFYLCASSEGGVSYNEQFFGPGTRLTVL.

The V and J genes are TRBV20-1 and TRBJ1-5, with TRBD1 matching 7 bases. CDR1 and CDR2 (germline): DFQATT, SNEGSKA (reference sequence). V shed 3 bases, J shed 2 bases, and the junction held 4 bases outside the gene matches. The CDR3 runs 14 residues. In DNA, the CDR3 is TGCAGTGCTAGTTTTGGGACAGGCAATCAGCCCCAGCATTTT. Translating gives CSASFGTGNQPQHF.

About this clone itself: This sample includes further DNA sequences coding for the same CDR3. The CDR3 bases are TGTGCCAGCAGCTTAGCGCAGACCTACGAGCAGTACTTC. Protein sequence: CASSLAQTYEQYF. The chain carries TRBV7-2 and TRBJ2-7, with D hard to call. Germline loops: CDR1 SGHTA, CDR2 FQGNSA. Trimming took 0 bases from V and 2 from J, leaving 5 bases between them. This CDR3 region has 13 residues.

This chain joins TRBV6-5 and TRBJ2-5; the D gene is possibly TRBD1 (6 bases). Per germline, CDR1 MNHEY and CDR2 SVGAGI. Trimming left V 0 bases short and J 2 bases short, with 13 bases between. This CDR3 has 16 amino acids. CDR3 DNA: TGTGCCAGCAGTTACTCACAGGGCGAGGGGCAAGAGACCCAGTACTTC. This sequence encodes CASSYSQGEGQETQYF.

This clone occurred a few times. The rearrangement uses TRBV2 and TRBJ2-2; tentative D call: TRBD2 (6 bases). The CDR3 has 11 amino acids. The germline V and J ends were trimmed by 6 bases and 7 bases, with 6 bases remaining between them. Germline-derived CDR1 and CDR2 are SNHLY and FYNNEI. CDR3 sequence reads: CASRGGGELFF. CDR3 in DNA: TGTGCCAGCAGGGGAGGCGGGGAGCTGTTTTTT.

The chain uses TRBV20-1 and TRBJ2-5; tentative D call: TRBD1 (6 bases). Trimming took 3 bases from V and 5 from J, leaving 13 bases between them. In germline, CDR1 is DFQATT, CDR2 SNEGSKA (reference sequence). The CDR3 length is 13 residues. The CDR3 bases are TGCAGTGCTAGTCCGGTGAGGGGGGAGACCCAGTACTTC. Amino acid sequence: CSASPVRGETQYF.

The rearrangement uses TRBV19 and TRBJ1-2, with D uncertain. Trimming pared 1 base from V and 6 bases from J, leaving 9 bases between. The CDR3 extends over 13 amino acids. Germline V lookup: CDR1 LNHDA, CDR2 SQIVND (reference sequence). Written as DNA, the CDR3 is TGTGCCAGTAGTATAGGCACGGGGAATGGCTACACCTTC. It codes for CASSIGTGNGYTF.

This clone was picked up a small number of times. This chain joins TRBV30 and TRBJ2-3; 8 nucleotides align to TRBD2. V shed 5 bases, J shed 3 bases, and the junction held 7 bases outside the gene matches. The CDR3 sequence is 14 residues long. CDR1 and CDR2 from the germline V gene are GTSNPN and SVGIG (reference sequence). This CDR3 is CAWLAGSKTDTQYF. DNA of the CDR3: TGTGCCTGGTTAGCGGGGAGTAAAACAGATACGCAGTATTTT.

This clone was seen only once. The chain uses TRBV9 and TRBJ1-2; D unclear. There are 13 residues in the CDR3. Trimming removed 0 bases at V and 7 bases at J, with 10 bases between. CDR1 and CDR2 from the germline V gene are SGDLS and YYNGEE. CDR3 nucleotides: TGTGCCAGCAGCGTAGAATCGTCGGGTGGCTACACCTTC. Protein product: CASSVESSGGYTF.

The rearrangement uses TRBV30 and TRBJ1-5; D gene uncertain. CDR3 length: 13 residues. The V gene's germline CDR1 is GTSNPN and CDR2 SVGIG (reference sequence). Trimming removed 3 bases from V and 11 bases from J, with 17 bases in between. DNA for the CDR3: TGTGCCTGGAGGGAGATGGGTTCGCATACCCAGCATTTT. It specifies CAWREMGSHTQHF.

The chain carries TRBV6-5 and TRBJ2-7, with 7 nucleotides matching TRBD1. Germline V gene sequence: CDR1 MNHEY, CDR2 SVGAGI. Unmatched junction bases numbered 4, after V lost 6 bases and J lost 5 bases. The CDR3 totals 12 residues. CDR3 residues: CASSRQGHEQYF. The CDR3 DNA reads as TGTGCCAGCAGCAGACAGGGCCACGAGCAGTACTTC.

This sequence joins TRBV7-2 and TRBJ1-1; D gene ambiguous. The germline V and J ends were trimmed by 1 base and 9 bases, with 18 bases remaining between them. The germline V gene encodes CDR1 SGHTA and CDR2 FQGNSA. The CDR3 is made up of 15 amino acids. CDR3 residues: CASSLERTSASKAFF. In nucleotides, the CDR3 is TGTGCCAGCAGCTTAGAAAGGACTTCAGCTTCGAAAGCTTTCTTT.

This rearrangement joins TRBV7-8 to TRBJ2-7, with D unresolved. This CDR3 is built from 14 residues. CDR1 is SGHVS and CDR2 is FQNEAQ in the germline V gene. The V end was cut by 4 bases, the J end by 7 bases, with 17 bases between. Here the CDR3 reads CASSYISPEREQYF. The CDR3 bases are TGTGCCAGCAGCTATATTTCTCCCGAGAGGGAGCAGTACTTC.

This chain links TRBV7-8 with TRBJ2-5; maybe TRBD2 (6 bases). This CDR3 spans 18 amino acids. V lost 5 bases, J lost 5 bases, and 27 bases lay in between. Germline V CDR1 and CDR2: SGHVS, FQNEAQ. The DNA of the CDR3 is TGTGCCAGCAGCCGAGCCGTCTCTGTCGGGGCGGGGTACGAGACCCAGTACTTC. Translation: CASSRAVSVGAGYETQYF. Combining the CDR3 with reference TRBV7-8 and TRBJ2-5 gives the whole variable domain GAGVSQSPRYKVAKRGQDVALRCDPISGHVSLFWYQQALGQGPEFLTYFQNEAQLDKSGLPSDRFFAERPEGSVSTLKIQRTQQEDSAVYLCASSRAVSVGAGYETQYFGPGTRLLVL.

V is TRBV24-1 and J is TRBJ2-3, with 7 positions matching TRBD1. The ends lost 6 bases at V and 5 bases at J; junction bases unmatched: 7. Germline V gene data show CDR1 as KGHDR and CDR2 as SFDVKD. The CDR3 covers 14 residues. The CDR3 reads CATSPGQPGDTQYF. CDR3 bases: TGTGCCACCAGTCCGGGACAGCCAGGAGATACGCAGTATTTT.

The chain employs TRBV5-1 and TRBJ2-1; TRBD2 might be the D (6 bases). Germline CDR1 SGHRS, CDR2 YFSETQ. The CDR3 is made up of 14 amino acids. V lost 4 bases, J lost 9 bases, and 17 bases lay in between. The CDR3 loop is CASSGPEVTSEQFF. CDR3 sequence (DNA): TGCGCCAGCAGCGGACCTGAAGTGACTAGTGAGCAGTTCTTC.

The chain uses TRBV5-1 and TRBJ2-7, with 8 positions matching TRBD1. Germline trimming cut 4 bases from V and 5 bases from J; bases unmatched to any gene: 11. The germline V gene has CDR1 SGHRS and CDR2 YFSETQ. The CDR3 totals 15 residues. The CDR3 nucleotides read TGCGCCAGCAGCCAAGGACAGGGTAGTGTCGACGAGCAGTACTTC. Its translation: CASSQGQGSVDEQYF.

The rearrangement uses TRBV5-1 and TRBJ1-3; D may be TRBD1 (6 bases). Trimming took 0 bases from V and 2 from J, leaving 6 bases between them. The germline CDR1 and CDR2 sequences are SGHRS and YFSETQ. This CDR3 region has 14 residues. The CDR3 nucleotides are TGCGCCAGCAGCTTGGACAGGGCTGGAAACACCATATATTTT. As protein: CASSLDRAGNTIYF.

This clone is a singleton in its sample. The chain couples TRBV6-5 to TRBJ1-5; TRBD1 is a possible D gene (6 bases). CDR1 MNHEY and CDR2 SVGAGI come from the germline V gene. The CDR3 has 13 residues. CDR3 nucleotides: TGTGCTGTGGCCAGGGGTCGGGATCAGCCCCAGCATTTT. It yields the protein CAVARGRDQPQHF.

This clone was counted once. The V gene is TRBV30, the J gene TRBJ1-5; D gene ambiguous. The germline CDR1 and CDR2 sequences are GTSNPN and SVGIG (reference sequence). The CDR3 spans 14 residues. The ends were cut back, 0 bases at V and 0 bases at J, with 6 bases in the middle. CDR3 residues: CAWSVTGSNQPQHF. As DNA, the CDR3 is TGTGCCTGGAGTGTTACCGGTAGCAATCAGCCCCAGCATTTT.

V gene TRBV6-2 or TRBV6-3 combines with J gene TRBJ2-1; D not certain. The CDR3 length is 12 residues. Deletions cut 0 bases from V and 15 bases from J, with 12 bases between. The V gene's germline CDR1 is MNHEY and CDR2 SVGEGT. CDR3: CASSYSLSSWFF. Here the CDR3 DNA reads TGTGCCAGCAGTTACTCCTTGTCCAGTTGGTTCTTC.

V usage is TRBV2 and J usage is TRBJ2-3, with TRBD2 matching over 10 bases. This CDR3 has 20 residues. Germline assignment: CDR1 SNHLY and CDR2 FYNNEI. V was clipped by 10 bases and J by 2 bases; unmatched bases: 24. The CDR3 DNA is TGTGCCAACGACGGGGGCCTGGGAGGGGAACTAGCGGGACACACAGATACGCAGTATTTT. Encoded protein: CANDGGLGGELAGHTDTQYF.